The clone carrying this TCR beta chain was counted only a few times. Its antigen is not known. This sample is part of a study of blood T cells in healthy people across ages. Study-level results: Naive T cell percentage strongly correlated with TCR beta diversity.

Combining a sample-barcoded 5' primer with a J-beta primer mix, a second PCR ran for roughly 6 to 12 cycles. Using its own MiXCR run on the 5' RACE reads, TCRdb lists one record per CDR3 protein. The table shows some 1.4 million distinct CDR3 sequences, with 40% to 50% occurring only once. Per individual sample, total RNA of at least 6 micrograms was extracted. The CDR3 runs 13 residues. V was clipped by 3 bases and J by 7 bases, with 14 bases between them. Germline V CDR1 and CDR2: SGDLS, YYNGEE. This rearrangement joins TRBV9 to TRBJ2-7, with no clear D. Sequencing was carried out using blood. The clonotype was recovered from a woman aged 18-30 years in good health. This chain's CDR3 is CASSDQPTREQYF. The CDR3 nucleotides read TGTGCCAGCAGCGATCAGCCTACGAGGGAGCAGTACTTC.